This entry is about one TCR beta chain. Its antigen is as yet unknown. Sequencing used immunoSEQ multiplex PCR; TCRdb keeps in-frame clones, though not all of them. The sample consists of more than 30,000 clones, around 83% of them appearing once. The germline V gene has CDR1 LGHNA and CDR2 YSLEER. This CDR3 has 14 amino acids. Trimming took 3 bases from V and 4 from J; bases not matched to a gene: 0. These data are taken from a study of PD-L1 blockade in urothelial cancer. Study-level findings and limits: Expansion of tumor-associated blood clones at 3 weeks was greater in durable-benefit patients.

The receptor's source is a man aged 55 to 70 with urothelial cancer. The V and J genes are TRBV4-3 and TRBJ2-7, with 13 bases matching TRBD2. Sequencing used PBMCs, obtained around atezolizumab (anti-PD-L1) treatment. CDR3 sequence: CASSQGLAGYEQYF. In DNA, the CDR3 is TGCGCCAGCAGCCAGGGACTAGCGGGATACGAGCAGTACTTC.